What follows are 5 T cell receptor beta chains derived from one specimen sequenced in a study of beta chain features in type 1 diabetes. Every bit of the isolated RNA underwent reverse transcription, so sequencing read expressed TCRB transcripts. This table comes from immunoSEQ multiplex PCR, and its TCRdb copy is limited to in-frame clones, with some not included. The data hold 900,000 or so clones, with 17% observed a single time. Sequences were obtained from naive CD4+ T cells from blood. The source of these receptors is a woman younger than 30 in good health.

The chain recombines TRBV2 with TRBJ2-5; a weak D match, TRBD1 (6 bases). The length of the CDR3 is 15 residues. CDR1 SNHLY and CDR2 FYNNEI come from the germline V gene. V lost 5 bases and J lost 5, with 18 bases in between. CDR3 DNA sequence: TGTGCCAGCAGTTATGAATGGGGGCTACCGGAGACCCAGTACTTC. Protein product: CASSYEWGLPETQYF.

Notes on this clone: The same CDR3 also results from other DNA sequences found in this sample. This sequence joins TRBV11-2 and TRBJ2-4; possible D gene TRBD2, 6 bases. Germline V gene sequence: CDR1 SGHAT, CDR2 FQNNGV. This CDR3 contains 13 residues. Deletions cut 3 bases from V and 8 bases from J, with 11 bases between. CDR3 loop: CASSFAGGDIQYF. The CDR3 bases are TGTGCCAGCAGCTTTGCTGGAGGGGACATTCAGTACTTC.

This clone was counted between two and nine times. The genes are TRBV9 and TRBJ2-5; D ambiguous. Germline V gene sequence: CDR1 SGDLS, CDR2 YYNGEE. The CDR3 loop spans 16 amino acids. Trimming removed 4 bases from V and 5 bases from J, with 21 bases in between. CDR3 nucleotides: TGTGCCAGCAGCCAAGGGCTCAATACTAAAGGGGAGACCCAGTACTTC. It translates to CASSQGLNTKGETQYF.

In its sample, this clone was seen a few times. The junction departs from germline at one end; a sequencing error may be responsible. The CDR3 region is CASSLDPYTREAQYF. The CDR3 DNA sequence: TGTGCCAGCAGCTTAGACCCCTATACAAGAGAGGCCCAGTACTTC. The chain combines TRBV7-2 with TRBJ2-5; D is undetermined. The CDR3 covers 15 residues. Germline values: CDR1 SGHTA, CDR2 FQGNSA.

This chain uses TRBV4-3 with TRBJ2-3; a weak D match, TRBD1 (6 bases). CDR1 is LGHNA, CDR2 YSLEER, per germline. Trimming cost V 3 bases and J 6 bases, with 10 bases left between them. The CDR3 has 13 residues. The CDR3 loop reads CASSHNRGDTQYF. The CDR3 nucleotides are TGCGCCAGCAGCCACAATAGGGGGGATACGCAGTATTTT.